This is a list of T cell receptor beta chains from one sample in a study of blood T cells in healthy people across ages. One entry per CDR3 protein results from TCRdb running MiXCR on the 5' RACE reads. The data show hundreds of thousands of distinct CDR3 sequences, with 45% to 65% seen just once and 50% to 65% held by the top ten. The sequencing input was blood. Every receptor here comes from a man in his 60s in good health. Both conserved end residues are trimmed from each CDR3.

v_gene	j_gene	CDR3aa
TRBV28	TRBJ2-7	ASRPSGRAYEQY
TRBV25-1	TRBJ2-1	ASSATSGTYSEQF
TRBV4-3	TRBJ2-5	ASSQDAPRSEDEQY
TRBV4-1	TRBJ1-2	ASSQAGTGSNYGYT
TRBV7-2	TRBJ2-7	ANSRPTSGDYEQY
TRBV20-1	TRBJ2-1	SARSASLGNEQF
TRBV7-2	TRBJ2-3	ASSQTRTDTQY
TRBV20-1	TRBJ2-7	SAALRGFSYEQY
TRBV12-3/TRBV12-4	TRBJ2-3	ASSSGGGSDTQY
TRBV6-1	TRBJ1-1	ASRRENMNTEAF
TRBV6-6	TRBJ2-4	ASSPGTGRNIQY
TRBV7-3	TRBJ2-1	ASSLTAALSYNEQF
TRBV6-1	TRBJ2-7	ASSEMERGGSYEQY
TRBV27	TRBJ2-3	ASSAGLAGTDTQY
TRBV5-1	TRBJ1-6	ASSLEGREQSPLH
TRBV9	TRBJ2-1	ASSVDLGGRGSYNEQF
TRBV29-1	TRBJ1-2	SGGGQGDGYT
TRBV28	TRBJ2-7	ASSLQLEGEQY
TRBV5-1	NA	ASSLTEGEQY
TRBV6-2/TRBV6-3	TRBJ2-3	ASTPLGGQGFGTQY
TRBV20-1	TRBJ2-7	SAREDYEQY
TRBV20-1	TRBJ2-5	SAQIMGGWQQETQY
TRBV7-2	TRBJ2-7	ASSHTTYEQY
TRBV12-3/TRBV12-4	TRBJ2-3	ASSLSSGADTQY
TRBV9	TRBJ1-6	ASSVAPDIGYNSPLH
TRBV29-1	TRBJ2-7	SVDTSGGYEQY
TRBV2	TRBJ2-5	ASGETQY
TRBV12-3/TRBV12-4	TRBJ2-7	ASSYGTPYEQY
TRBV29-1	TRBJ2-1	SVWDSSYNEQF
TRBV7-9	TRBJ2-7	ASSLLQREGNEQY
TRBV27	TRBJ2-1	ASSLTLVRNEQF
TRBV4-2	TRBJ1-1	ASSQVDRLNTEAF
TRBV7-2	TRBJ2-5	ASSSGGGRVVQETQY
TRBV6-1	TRBJ2-3	ASRFQGGDTQY
TRBV12-3/TRBV12-4	TRBJ2-3	ASRRGGVSTDTQY
TRBV7-8	TRBJ2-2	ASSVGTYGELF
TRBV6-5	TRBJ1-2	ASSSLFDSGYGYT
TRBV29-1	TRBJ2-1	SGVFVGEQF
TRBV29-1	TRBJ2-5	SVEARDRGGTQY
TRBV6-5	TRBJ2-5	ASSSRDRTGTQY
TRBV24-1	TRBJ2-1	ATSDQGSGTGRSEQF
TRBV4-1	TRBJ2-1	ASSQDRWLGNEQF
TRBV13	TRBJ2-3	ASSQPGGDTQY
TRBV5-1	TRBJ2-1	ASSADGFYNEQF
TRBV5-1	TRBJ2-1	ASSFTDSSYNEQF